This T cell receptor (beta chain) was obtained from a study of spatial heterogeneity in lung cancer. Study conclusions and caveats: Within tumors, counts of expanded alpha and beta TCRs tracked tumor mutation counts.

Each CDR3 protein is one row after TCRdb ran MiXCR on the 5' RACE reads. The sample shows fewer than 25,000 distinct CDR3 sequences, around 5% of them seen only once. In this sample, this clonotype turned up many times. Its antigen is currently unknown. V lost 0 bases and J 3 bases, leaving 9 bases between the germline ends. CDR1 SGHRS and CDR2 YFSETQ come from the germline V gene. The CDR3 loop spans 14 amino acids. Time point of the sample: sample taken at primary tumor resection. The specimen comprised lung tumor tissue, sampled at surgery. This TCR was recovered from a male donor with early-stage non-small cell lung cancer. V gene TRBV5-1 combines with J gene TRBJ2-5, with D unclear. CDR3: CASSLEGREETQYF. DNA of the CDR3: TGCGCCAGCAGCTTGGAGGGCAGAGAAGAGACCCAGTACTTC.